This T cell receptor (beta chain) was recovered during a study of blood T cell repertoires in COVID-19. Study background: PBMCs, B-cell-depleted T cells, or T cells provided the cDNA or gDNA that made up the material.

Original processing methods: Estimates of nucleated cell counts were drawn from the amplification of reference gene primers. Sequencing used immunoSEQ multiplex PCR; TCRdb keeps in-frame clones, though not all of them. That table supplies the V and J calls and clone size; D and trimming were determined from the DNA. The sample carries 150,000 to 200,000 clones, approximately 83% recorded once. This clone has a single count. The sequenced sample was peripheral blood. The TCR comes from a man aged 45-65 years with active or convalescent COVID-19.

The CDR3 DNA is TGTGCCAGCAGCCAGGACAGGGGCACCGTCAACTATGGCTACACCTTC. It translates to CASSQDRGTVNYGYTF. This chain connects TRBV7-2 to TRBJ1-2; 9 bases are a match to TRBD1. CDR3 size: 16 residues. The V segment lost 5 bases and the J segment 2 bases; nucleotides outside the gene matches: 9. Germline CDR1 and CDR2: SGHTA and FQGNSA.